This T cell receptor beta chain was profiled in a study of CD8+ T cells in alopecia areata. As the sequencing template, cDNA was produced by extracting RNA and reverse transcribing it. TCRdb's copy holds only in-frame clones and misses some; the assay was immunoSEQ multiplex PCR. The sample consists of 150,000 to 200,000 clones, less than 70% of them appearing once. The V and J ends lost 8 bases and 8 bases, in that order; junction bases with no gene match: 12. This CDR3 contains 14 residues. Looked up from germline, CDR1 is SGHTA and CDR2 is FQGNSA. Treatment specified: oral pan-JAK inhibitor, 5-10 mg twice daily. This clone was detected only once.

This material consisted of CD4+ T cells sorted from blood, taken around week 50, from a patient treated with tofacitinib. This chain uses TRBV7-2 with TRBJ1-2; 9 bases match TRBD1. The receptor was isolated from a human donor with alopecia areata. The CDR3 DNA reads as TGTGCCAGCGCCGTGGGACAGGGCACTCGGGGCTACACCTTC. It translates to CASAVGQGTRGYTF.